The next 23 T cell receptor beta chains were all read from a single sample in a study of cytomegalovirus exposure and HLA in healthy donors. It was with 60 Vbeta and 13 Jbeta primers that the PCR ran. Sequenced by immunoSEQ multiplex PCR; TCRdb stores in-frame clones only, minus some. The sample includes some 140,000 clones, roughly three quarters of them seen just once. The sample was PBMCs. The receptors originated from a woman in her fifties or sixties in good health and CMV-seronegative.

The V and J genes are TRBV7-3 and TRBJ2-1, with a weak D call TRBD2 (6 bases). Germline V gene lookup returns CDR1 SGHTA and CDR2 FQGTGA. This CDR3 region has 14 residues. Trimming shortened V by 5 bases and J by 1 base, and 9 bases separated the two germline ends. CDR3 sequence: CASSVSGSYNEQFF. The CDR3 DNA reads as TGTGCCAGCAGCGTCAGCGGGTCCTACAATGAGCAGTTCTTC. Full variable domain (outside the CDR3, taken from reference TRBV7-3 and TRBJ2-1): GAGVSQTPSNKVTEKGKYVELRCDPISGHTALYWYRQSLGQGPEFLIYFQGTGAADDSGLPNDRFFAVRPEGSVSTLKIQRTERGDSAVYLCASSVSGSYNEQFFGPGTRLTVL.

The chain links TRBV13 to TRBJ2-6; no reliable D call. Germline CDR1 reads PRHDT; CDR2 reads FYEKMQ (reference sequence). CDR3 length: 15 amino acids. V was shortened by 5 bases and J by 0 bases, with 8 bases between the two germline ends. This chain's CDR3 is CASSEQLSGANVLTF. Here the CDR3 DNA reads TGTGCCAGCAGCGAACAGCTCTCTGGGGCCAACGTCCTGACTTTC.

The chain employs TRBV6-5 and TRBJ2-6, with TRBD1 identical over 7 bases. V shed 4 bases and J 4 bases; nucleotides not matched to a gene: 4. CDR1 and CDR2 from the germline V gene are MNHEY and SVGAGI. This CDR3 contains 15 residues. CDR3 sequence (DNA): TGTGCCAGCAGTTCCGACAGGGTCGGGGCCAACGTCCTGACTTTC. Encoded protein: CASSSDRVGANVLTF.

The DNA for the CDR3 is TGTGCCAGCAGTTTGCGGGGGACTAATGAAAAACTGTTTTTT. Amino acids: CASSLRGTNEKLFF. V is TRBV6-5 and J is TRBJ1-4; weak D call: TRBD1 (5 bases). The germline V gene has CDR1 MNHEY and CDR2 SVGAGI. Trimming cost V 4 bases and J 2 bases, with 8 bases left between them. This CDR3 is built from 14 residues.

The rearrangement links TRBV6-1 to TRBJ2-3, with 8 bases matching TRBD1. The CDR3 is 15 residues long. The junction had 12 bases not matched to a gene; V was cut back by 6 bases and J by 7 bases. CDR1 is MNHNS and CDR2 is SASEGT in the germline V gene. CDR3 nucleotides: TGTGCCAGCAGCGATACGGACAGGGCTCTAAATACGCAGTATTTT. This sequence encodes CASSDTDRALNTQYF.

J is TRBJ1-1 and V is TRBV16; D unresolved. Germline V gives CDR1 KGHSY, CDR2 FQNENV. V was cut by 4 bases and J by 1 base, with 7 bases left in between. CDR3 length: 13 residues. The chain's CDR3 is CASSLTQNTEAFF. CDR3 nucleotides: TGTGCCAGCAGCCTTACACAGAACACTGAAGCTTTCTTT.

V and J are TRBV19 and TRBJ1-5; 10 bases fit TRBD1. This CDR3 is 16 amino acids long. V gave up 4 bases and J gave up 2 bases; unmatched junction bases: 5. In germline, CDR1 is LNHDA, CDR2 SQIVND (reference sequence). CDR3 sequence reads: CASSTADRGGNQPQHF. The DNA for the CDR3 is TGTGCCAGTAGTACCGCGGACAGGGGGGGCAATCAGCCCCAGCATTTT.

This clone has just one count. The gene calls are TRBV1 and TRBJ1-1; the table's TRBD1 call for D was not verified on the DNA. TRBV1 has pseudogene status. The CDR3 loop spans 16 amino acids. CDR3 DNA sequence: TGCACCAGCAGCCAAGAGACACCAGGGTACGGCACTGAAGCTTTCTTT. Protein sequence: CTSSQETPGYGTEAFF.

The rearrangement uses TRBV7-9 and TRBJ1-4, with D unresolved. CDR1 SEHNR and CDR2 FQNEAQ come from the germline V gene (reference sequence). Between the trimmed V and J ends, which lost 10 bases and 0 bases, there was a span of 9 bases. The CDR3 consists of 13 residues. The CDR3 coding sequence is TGTGCCACCTCGCCAGCAACTAATGAAAAACTGTTTTTT. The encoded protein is CATSPATNEKLFF.

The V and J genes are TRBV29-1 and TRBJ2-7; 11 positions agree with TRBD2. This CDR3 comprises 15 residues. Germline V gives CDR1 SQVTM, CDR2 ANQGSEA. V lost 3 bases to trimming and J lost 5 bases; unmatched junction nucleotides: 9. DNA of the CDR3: TGCAGCGTTGATTCAGAGGGGACTAGCGGAGACGAGCAGTACTTC. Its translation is CSVDSEGTSGDEQYF.

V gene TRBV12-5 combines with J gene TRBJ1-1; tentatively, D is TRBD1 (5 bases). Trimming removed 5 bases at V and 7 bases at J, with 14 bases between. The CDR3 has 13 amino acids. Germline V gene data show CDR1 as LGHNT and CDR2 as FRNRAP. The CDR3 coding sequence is TGTGCTAGTGGTCTGGGGGTACGAGGTGAAGCTTTCTTT. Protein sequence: CASGLGVRGEAFF. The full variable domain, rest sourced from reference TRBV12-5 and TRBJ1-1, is DARVTQTPRHKVTEMGQEVTMRCQPILGHNTVFWYRQTMMQGLELLAYFRNRAPLDDSGMPKDRFSAEMPDATLATLKIQPSEPRDSAVYFCASGLGVRGEAFFGQGTRLTVV.

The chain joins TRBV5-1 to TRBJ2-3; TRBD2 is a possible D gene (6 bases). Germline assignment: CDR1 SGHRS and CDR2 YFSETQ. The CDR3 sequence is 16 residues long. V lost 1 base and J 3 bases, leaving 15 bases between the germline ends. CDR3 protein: CASSLSGVGGTDTQYF. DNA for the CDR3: TGCGCCAGCAGCTTGAGCGGCGTCGGGGGAACAGATACGCAGTATTTT.

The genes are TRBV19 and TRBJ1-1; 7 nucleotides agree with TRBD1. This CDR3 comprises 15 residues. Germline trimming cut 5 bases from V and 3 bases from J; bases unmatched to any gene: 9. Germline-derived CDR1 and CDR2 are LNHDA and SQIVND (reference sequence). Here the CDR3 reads CASSRGGSEYTEAFF. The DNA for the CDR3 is TGTGCCAGTAGTCGAGGGGGCTCAGAGTACACTGAAGCTTTCTTT. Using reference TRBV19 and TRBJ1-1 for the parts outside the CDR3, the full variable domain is DGGITQSPKYLFRKEGQNVTLSCEQNLNHDAMYWYRQDPGQGLRLIYYSQIVNDFQKGDIAEGYSVSREKKESFPLTVTSAQKNPTAFYLCASSRGGSEYTEAFFGQGTRLTVV.

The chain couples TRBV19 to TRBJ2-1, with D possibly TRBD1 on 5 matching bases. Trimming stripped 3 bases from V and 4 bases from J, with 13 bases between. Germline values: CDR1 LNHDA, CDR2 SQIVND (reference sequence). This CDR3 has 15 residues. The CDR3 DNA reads TGTGCCAGTAGTATGGGGCTTGGGGTGTACAATGAGCAGTTCTTC. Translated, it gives CASSMGLGVYNEQFF.

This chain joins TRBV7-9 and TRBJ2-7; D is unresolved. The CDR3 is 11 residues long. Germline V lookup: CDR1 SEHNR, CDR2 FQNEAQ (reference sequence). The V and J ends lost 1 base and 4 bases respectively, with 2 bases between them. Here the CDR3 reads CASSLVYEQYF. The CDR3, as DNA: TGTGCCAGCAGCTTAGTATACGAGCAGTACTTC.

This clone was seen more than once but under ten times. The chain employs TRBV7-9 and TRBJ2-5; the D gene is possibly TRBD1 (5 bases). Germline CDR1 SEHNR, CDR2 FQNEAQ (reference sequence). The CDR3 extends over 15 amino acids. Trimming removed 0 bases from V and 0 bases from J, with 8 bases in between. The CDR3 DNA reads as TGTGCCAGCAGCTTAGCCAGGGCGTACCAAGAGACCCAGTACTTC. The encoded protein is CASSLARAYQETQYF.

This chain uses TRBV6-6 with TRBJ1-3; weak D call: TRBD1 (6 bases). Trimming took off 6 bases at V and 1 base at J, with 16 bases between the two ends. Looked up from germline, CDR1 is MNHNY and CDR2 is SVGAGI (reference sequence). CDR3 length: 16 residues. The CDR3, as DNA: TGTGCCAGCAGCCGATTACAGGGTATTTCTGGAAACACCATATATTTT. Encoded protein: CASSRLQGISGNTIYF.

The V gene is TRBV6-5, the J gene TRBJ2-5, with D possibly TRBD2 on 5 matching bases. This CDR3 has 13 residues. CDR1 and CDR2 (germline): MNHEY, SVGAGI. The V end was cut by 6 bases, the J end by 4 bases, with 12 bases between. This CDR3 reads CASRTGGSETQYF. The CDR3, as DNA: TGTGCCAGCAGGACGGGCGGGTCAGAGACCCAGTACTTC.

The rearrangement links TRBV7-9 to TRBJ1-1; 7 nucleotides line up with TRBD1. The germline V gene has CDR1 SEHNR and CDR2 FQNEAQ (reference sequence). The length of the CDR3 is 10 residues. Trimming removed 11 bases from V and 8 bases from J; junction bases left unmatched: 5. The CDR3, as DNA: TGTGCCGTAAAACAGGGGGAAGCTTTCTTT. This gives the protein CAVKQGEAFF.

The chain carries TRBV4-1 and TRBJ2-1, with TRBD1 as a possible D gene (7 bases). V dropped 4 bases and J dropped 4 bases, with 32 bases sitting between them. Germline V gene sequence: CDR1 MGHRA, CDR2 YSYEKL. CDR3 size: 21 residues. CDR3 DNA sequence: TGCGCCAGCAGCCTCAAGTCCAAAGCCGACCAAAGCAGGGGGGATTACAATGAGCAGTTCTTC. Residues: CASSLKSKADQSRGDYNEQFF.

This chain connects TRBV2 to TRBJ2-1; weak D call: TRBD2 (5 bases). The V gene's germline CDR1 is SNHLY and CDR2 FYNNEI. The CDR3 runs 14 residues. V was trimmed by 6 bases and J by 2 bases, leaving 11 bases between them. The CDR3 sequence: CASRDSGTYNEQFF. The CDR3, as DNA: TGTGCCAGCAGGGACTCCGGGACCTACAATGAGCAGTTCTTC.

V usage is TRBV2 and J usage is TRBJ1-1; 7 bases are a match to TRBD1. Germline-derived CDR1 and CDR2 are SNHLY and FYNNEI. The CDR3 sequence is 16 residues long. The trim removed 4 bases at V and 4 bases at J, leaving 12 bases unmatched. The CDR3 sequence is CASSGRGHAFGTEAFF. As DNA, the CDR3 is TGTGCCAGCAGTGGAAGGGGGCATGCGTTTGGCACTGAAGCTTTCTTT.

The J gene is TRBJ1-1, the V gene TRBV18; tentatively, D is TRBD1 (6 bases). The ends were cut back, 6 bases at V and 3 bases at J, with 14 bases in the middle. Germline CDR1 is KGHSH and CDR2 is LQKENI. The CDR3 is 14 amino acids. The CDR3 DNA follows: TGTGCCAGCTCCGTACAGGGTAGCGACACTGAAGCTTTCTTT. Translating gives CASSVQGSDTEAFF.